These 2 T cell receptor beta chains were sequenced from one sample in a study of blood T cell repertoires in COVID-19. This table comes from immunoSEQ multiplex PCR, and its TCRdb copy is limited to in-frame clones, with some not included. The top ten hold around 18% of the sample, which has just over 95,000 clones, over 80% seen once. The specimen was peripheral blood. Every receptor here comes from a man older than 75 with acute or convalescent COVID-19.

The J gene is TRBJ2-2, the V gene TRBV3-1 (or the pseudogene TRBV3-2); TRBD1 matches 7 bases. Germline lookup yields CDR1 LGHDT and CDR2 YNNKEL (reference sequence). V lost 4 bases and J lost 5; bases outside the gene matches: 7. The CDR3 runs 15 residues. CDR3 sequence (DNA): TGTGCCAGCAGCCGCCGACAGGGTTCTACCGGGGAGCTGTTTTTT. This codes for CASSRRQGSTGELFF.

The rearrangement uses TRBV2 and TRBJ1-5, with D hard to call. Germline CDR1 is SNHLY and CDR2 is FYNNEI. The CDR3 runs 15 residues. Trimming left V 7 bases short and J 4 bases short, with 17 bases between. The CDR3 bases are TGTGCCAGCACGAAACAGCTACCAAGTAATCAGCCCCAGCATTTT. Translating gives CASTKQLPSNQPQHF.